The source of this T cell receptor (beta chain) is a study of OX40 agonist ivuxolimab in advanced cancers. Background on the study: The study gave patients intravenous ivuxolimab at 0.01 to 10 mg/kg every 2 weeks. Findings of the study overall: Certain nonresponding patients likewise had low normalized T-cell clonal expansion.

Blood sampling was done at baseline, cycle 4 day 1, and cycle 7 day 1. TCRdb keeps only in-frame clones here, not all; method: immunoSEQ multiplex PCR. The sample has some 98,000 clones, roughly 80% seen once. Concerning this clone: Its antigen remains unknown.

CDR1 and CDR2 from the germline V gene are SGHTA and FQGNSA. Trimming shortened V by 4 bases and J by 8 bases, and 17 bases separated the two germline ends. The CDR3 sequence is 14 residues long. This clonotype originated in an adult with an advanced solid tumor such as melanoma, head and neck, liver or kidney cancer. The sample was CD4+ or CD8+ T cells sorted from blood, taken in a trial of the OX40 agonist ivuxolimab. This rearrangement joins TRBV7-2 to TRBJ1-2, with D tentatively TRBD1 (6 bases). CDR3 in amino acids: CASSSGQTLSGYTF. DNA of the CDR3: TGTGCCAGCAGCTCAGGACAGACGCTCTCGGGCTACACCTTC. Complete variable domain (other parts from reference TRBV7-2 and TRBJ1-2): GAGVSQSPSNKVTEKGKDVELRCDPISGHTALYWYRQSLGQGLEFLIYFQGNSAPDKSGLPSDRFSAERTGGSVSTLTIQRTQQEDSAVYLCASSSGQTLSGYTFGSGTRLTVV.